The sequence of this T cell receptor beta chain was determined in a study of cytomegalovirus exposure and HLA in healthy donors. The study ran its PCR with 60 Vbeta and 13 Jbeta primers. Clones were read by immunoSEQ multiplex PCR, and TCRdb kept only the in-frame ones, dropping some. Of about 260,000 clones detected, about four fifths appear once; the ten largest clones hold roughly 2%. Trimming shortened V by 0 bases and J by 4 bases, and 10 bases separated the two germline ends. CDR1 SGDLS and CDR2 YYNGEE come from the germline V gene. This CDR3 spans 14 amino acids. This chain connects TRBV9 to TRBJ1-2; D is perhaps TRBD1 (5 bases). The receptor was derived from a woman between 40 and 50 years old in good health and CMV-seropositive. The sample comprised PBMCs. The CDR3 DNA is TGTGCCAGCAGCGTAGCGGACATGACCTATGGCTACACCTTC. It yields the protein CASSVADMTYGYTF.